A few counts support the clone carrying this TCR beta chain. What it binds is unknown. Individual cDNA molecules each received unique molecular identifiers attached to them. TCRdb independently ran MiXCR on the 5' RACE reads; one entry per CDR3 protein. The table has tens of thousands of distinct CDR3 sequences, 13% to 15% seen once. This entry belongs to a study of early T cells in non-severe SARS-CoV-2 infection. Study-level information: The authors sequenced bulk RNA from unsorted whole blood, leaving chains unpaired. General observations from the study: Matching with VDJdb favored anti-spike CD8 responses (missing private and CD4 specificities).

Trimming left V 2 bases short and J 1 base short, with 8 bases between. Germline lookup yields CDR1 MNHEY and CDR2 SVGEGT. CDR3 length: 14 amino acids. V and J are TRBV6-2 or TRBV6-3 and TRBJ1-1, with D unresolved. Sequenced sample: whole blood. This clonotype was sampled from an adult who was a healthcare worker with PCR-confirmed SARS-CoV-2 infection or an uninfected control (not recorded which). CDR3 in amino acids: CASSYRIWNTEAFF. The CDR3 DNA sequence: TGTGCCAGCAGTTACCGTATTTGGAACACTGAAGCTTTCTTT.